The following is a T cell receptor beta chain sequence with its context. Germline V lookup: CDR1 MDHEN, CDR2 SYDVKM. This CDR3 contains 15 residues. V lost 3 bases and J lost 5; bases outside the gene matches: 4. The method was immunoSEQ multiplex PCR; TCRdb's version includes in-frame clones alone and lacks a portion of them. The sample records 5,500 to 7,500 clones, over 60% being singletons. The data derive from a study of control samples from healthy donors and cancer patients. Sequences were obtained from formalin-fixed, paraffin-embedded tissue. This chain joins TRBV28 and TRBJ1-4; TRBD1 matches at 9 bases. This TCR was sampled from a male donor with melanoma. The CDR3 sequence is CASSLGDRANEKLFF. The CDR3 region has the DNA TGTGCCAGCAGTTTGGGGGACAGGGCAAATGAAAAACTGTTTTTT. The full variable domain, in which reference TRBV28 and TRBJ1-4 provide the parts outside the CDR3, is DVKVTQSSRYLVKRTGEKVFLECVQDMDHENMFWYRQDPGLGLRLIYFSYDVKMKEKGDIPEGYSVSREKKERFSLILESASTNQTSMYLCASSLGDRANEKLFFGSGTQLSVL.